The next 28 T cell receptor beta chains were all read from a single sample in a study of cytomegalovirus exposure and HLA in healthy donors. Assay used: immunoSEQ multiplex PCR; TCRdb lists only in-frame clones, some missing. The repertoire holds a few hundred thousand clones, with 70% to 90% as singletons. The sample comprised PBMCs. These receptors came from a young woman in good health and CMV-seronegative.

This chain connects TRBV5-1 to TRBJ2-3; D might be TRBD1 (5 bases). This CDR3 comprises 14 residues. Trimming pared 1 base from V and 4 bases from J, leaving 10 bases between. Germline V CDR1 and CDR2: SGHRS, YFSETQ. Here the CDR3 reads CASSLMQGSDTQYF. DNA of the CDR3: TGCGCCAGCAGCTTGATGCAGGGATCAGATACGCAGTATTTT.

This clone was picked up a small number of times. The CDR3 here is CASSLRGQGNTEAFF. In DNA, the CDR3 is TGTGCCAGCAGCTTACGCGGACAGGGGAACACTGAAGCTTTCTTT. The V and J genes are TRBV7-3 and TRBJ1-1; TRBD1 matches 8 bases. The CDR3 loop spans 15 amino acids. The V gene's germline CDR1 is SGHTA and CDR2 FQGTGA. V was pared by 2 bases and J by 1 base, with 3 bases of the junction left unmatched.

The rearrangement uses TRBV5-1 and TRBJ2-7; TRBD1 aligns across 9 bases. The junction had 9 bases not matched to a gene; V was cut back by 4 bases and J by 4 bases. The CDR3 loop spans 15 amino acids. Germline CDR1 SGHRS, CDR2 YFSETQ. The chain's CDR3 is CASSPAGTGQYEQYF. In DNA form, the CDR3 reads TGCGCCAGCAGCCCGGCCGGGACAGGGCAGTACGAGCAGTACTTC.

CDR3 amino acids: CASSAQGRSTGELFF. DNA for the CDR3: TGTGCCAGCAGTGCACAGGGAAGGTCCACCGGGGAGCTGTTTTTT. The chain carries TRBV6-1 and TRBJ2-2; TRBD1 might be the D (6 bases). From germline, CDR1 is MNHNS and CDR2 SASEGT. Trimming took 4 bases from V and 4 from J, leaving 13 bases between them. The CDR3 contains 15 residues.

The chain uses TRBV25-1 and TRBJ2-3; D is unclear. The germline V and J ends were trimmed by 6 bases and 2 bases, with 6 bases remaining between them. There are 12 residues in the CDR3. Germline assignment: CDR1 MGHDK and CDR2 SYGVNS. The CDR3 DNA reads TGTGCCAGCAGGGCTGACACAGATACGCAGTATTTT. Its protein product is CASRADTDTQYF.

This chain connects TRBV30 to TRBJ2-7, with 8 bases that match TRBD2. Germline V gives CDR1 GTSNPN, CDR2 SVGIG (reference sequence). Germline trimming cut 4 bases from V and 1 base from J; bases unmatched to any gene: 6. The CDR3 covers 14 residues. Here the CDR3 reads CAWKTASGSYEQYF. As DNA, the CDR3 is TGTGCCTGGAAGACCGCTAGCGGGTCCTACGAGCAGTACTTC.

This chain links TRBV18 with TRBJ2-2, with D perhaps matching TRBD1 (6 bases). This CDR3 contains 18 residues. V dropped 2 bases and J dropped 5 bases, with 21 bases sitting between them. Per germline, CDR1 KGHSH and CDR2 LQKENI. The CDR3 reads CASSPGARGSPRTGELFF. DNA for the CDR3: TGTGCCAGCTCACCAGGGGCAAGGGGGAGTCCCCGGACCGGGGAGCTGTTTTTT.

The V and J genes are TRBV9 and TRBJ2-1; 11 nucleotides line up with TRBD2. The germline V gene has CDR1 SGDLS and CDR2 YYNGEE. The CDR3 consists of 14 residues. The junction had 6 bases not matched to a gene; V was cut back by 5 bases and J by 8 bases. CDR3: CASSSGRAVDEQFF. The CDR3 nucleotides read TGTGCCAGCAGTAGCGGGAGGGCCGTCGATGAGCAGTTCTTC.

The V and J genes are TRBV30 and TRBJ1-2; D not resolved. V was clipped by 5 bases and J by 3 bases, with 10 bases between them. Germline V lookup: CDR1 GTSNPN, CDR2 SVGIG (reference sequence). The CDR3 runs 12 residues. Here the CDR3 reads CAWAGFDYGYTF. Written as DNA, the CDR3 is TGTGCCTGGGCGGGGTTCGACTATGGCTACACCTTC.

The sample holds one count of this clone. The chain is built from TRBV7-6 and TRBJ2-5, with a weak D call TRBD2 (5 bases). This CDR3 is 15 amino acids long. Between the trimmed V and J ends, which lost 5 bases and 5 bases, there was a span of 18 bases. Per the germline V gene, CDR1 is SGHVS and CDR2 is FNYEAQ. CDR3 loop: CASSPFPRGPETQYF. The CDR3, as DNA: TGTGCCAGCAGCCCTTTTCCCAGAGGGCCGGAGACCCAGTACTTC.

The J gene is TRBJ2-7, the V gene TRBV30; D is perhaps TRBD1 (6 bases). Trimming cost V 3 bases and J 0 bases, with 9 bases left between them. Germline CDR1 GTSNPN, CDR2 SVGIG (reference sequence). This CDR3 is 13 amino acids long. The CDR3 sequence: CAWRPDSSYEQYF. In DNA form, the CDR3 reads TGTGCCTGGAGACCGGACAGCTCCTACGAGCAGTACTTC.

This chain links TRBV7-2 with TRBJ2-7, with D possibly being TRBD1 (6 bases). Germline assignment: CDR1 SGHTA and CDR2 FQGNSA. The CDR3 consists of 12 residues. Trimming cost V 5 bases and J 8 bases, with 13 bases left between them. The CDR3 here is CASSPSRGKQYF. The CDR3 DNA reads TGTGCCAGCAGCCCTAGCAGGGGCAAGCAGTACTTC.

The chain carries TRBV30 and TRBJ2-1; no reliable D call. The germline CDR1 and CDR2 sequences are GTSNPN and SVGIG (reference sequence). Trimming removed 0 bases from V and 4 bases from J, with 7 bases in between. This CDR3 region has 13 residues. CDR3 amino acids: CAWSVGDYNEQFF. CDR3 nucleotides: TGTGCCTGGAGTGTAGGAGATTACAATGAGCAGTTCTTC.

On this clone: Other DNA sequences within the sample encode an identical CDR3. V and J are TRBV27 and TRBJ2-7; a possible D gene is TRBD1 (5 bases). Germline assignment: CDR1 MNHEY and CDR2 SMNVEV (reference sequence). Trimming took off 0 bases at V and 3 bases at J, with 6 bases between the two ends. The CDR3 totals 13 residues. CDR3 sequence: CASSLSRDYEQYF. CDR3 nucleotides: TGTGCCAGCAGTTTATCCAGGGACTACGAGCAGTACTTC.

The CDR3 loop reads CASSRVISYEQYF. CDR3 DNA sequence: TGTGCCAGCAGCAGGGTTATTTCCTACGAGCAGTACTTC. The chain uses TRBV27 and TRBJ2-7, with D possibly TRBD1 on 5 matching bases. The CDR3 runs 13 residues. The ends were cut back, 6 bases at V and 1 base at J, with 10 bases in the middle. Germline lookup yields CDR1 MNHEY and CDR2 SMNVEV (reference sequence).

The CDR3 here is CASSLNGQGARNEQFF. CDR3 bases: TGTGCCAGCAGCCTCAACGGACAGGGGGCGAGGAATGAGCAGTTCTTC. V and J are TRBV28 and TRBJ2-1; 11 bases line up with TRBD1. Germline CDR1 MDHEN, CDR2 SYDVKM. This CDR3 is 16 amino acids long. V lost 6 bases to trimming and J lost 7 bases; unmatched junction nucleotides: 11.

The genes are TRBV10-2 and TRBJ2-7, with D unresolved. V was pared by 2 bases and J by 10 bases, with 9 bases between. Per germline, CDR1 WSHSY and CDR2 SAAADI. This CDR3 has 11 amino acids. CDR3 loop: CASSEAESQYF. The CDR3 DNA reads TGCGCCAGCAGTGAGGCGGAGAGTCAGTACTTC.

This chain joins TRBV18 and TRBJ2-5, with 8 positions matching TRBD2. The CDR3 consists of 16 residues. Losses at the gene ends were 3 bases for V and 1 base for J; bases not matched to a gene: 7. Germline-derived CDR1 and CDR2 are KGHSH and LQKENI. The CDR3 loop reads CASSPPGLARQETQYF. CDR3 in DNA: TGTGCCAGCTCACCCCCCGGACTAGCCCGCCAAGAGACCCAGTACTTC.

The J gene is TRBJ1-2, the V gene TRBV5-6; 10 bases are a match to TRBD1. After removal of 5 bases from V and 5 bases from J, the junction contained 12 bases not matched to a gene. There are 16 residues in the CDR3. Germline-derived CDR1 and CDR2 are SGHDT and YYEEEE. CDR3: CASSPNRQGASYGYTF. DNA for the CDR3: TGTGCCAGCAGTCCGAACAGACAGGGGGCGTCTTATGGCTACACCTTC.

This clone was detected a few times. This chain uses TRBV4-3 with TRBJ2-7, with TRBD2 matching 7 bases. Germline CDR1 LGHNA, CDR2 YSLEER. Trimming at V came to 3 bases and at J to 2 bases, leaving 7 bases not matched to a gene. The length of the CDR3 is 15 residues. Here the CDR3 DNA reads TGCGCCAGCAGCCAGGATCCCGGACTAGCCTACGAGCAGTACTTC. Residues: CASSQDPGLAYEQYF.

The chain carries TRBV6-5 and TRBJ1-1, with D maybe TRBD1 (5 bases). With 0 bases removed from V and 10 bases from J, the gap between germline ends came to 12 bases. The CDR3 totals 13 residues. Germline CDR1 is MNHEY and CDR2 is SVGAGI. CDR3 sequence: CASSYSIGEGAFF. The CDR3 region has the DNA TGTGCCAGCAGTTACTCGATAGGGGAGGGAGCTTTCTTT.

This sequence joins TRBV4-1 and TRBJ2-1; TRBD2 matches 14 bases. Trimming at V came to 3 bases and at J to 0 bases, leaving 10 bases not matched to a gene. Germline V gene sequence: CDR1 MGHRA, CDR2 YSYEKL. The CDR3 consists of 20 residues. DNA for the CDR3: TGCGCCAGCAGCCAGGCCGGGACTAGCGGGAGTGGGAGCTCCTACAATGAGCAGTTCTTC. It encodes CASSQAGTSGSGSSYNEQFF.

The chain carries TRBV30 and TRBJ1-5; D unresolved. In germline, CDR1 is GTSNPN, CDR2 SVGIG (reference sequence). This CDR3 region has 14 residues. V was clipped by 1 base and J by 4 bases, with 11 bases between them. As DNA, the CDR3 is TGTGCCTGGAGTGGTGAGGTCCGGAATCAGCCCCAGCATTTT. This encodes CAWSGEVRNQPQHF. The full variable domain, completed using reference TRBV30 and TRBJ1-5, is SQTIHQWPATLVQPVGSPLSLECTVEGTSNPNLYWYRQAAGRGLQLLFYSVGIGQISSEVPQNLSASRPQDRQFILSSKKLLLSDSGFYLCAWSGEVRNQPQHFGDGTRLSIL.

The sample holds a few counts of this clone. The chain is built from TRBV5-4 and TRBJ1-2; 7 bases align to TRBD1. The CDR3 extends over 14 amino acids. Germline loops: CDR1 SGHNT, CDR2 YYREEE (reference sequence). J was trimmed by 8 bases and V by 0 bases; bases with no gene match: 7. CDR3 in DNA: TGTGCCAGCAGCTTGGCCGACAGGGCTGGAGGCTACACCTTC. Protein sequence: CASSLADRAGGYTF.

A single count supports this clone. The V call is TRBV7-9, the J call TRBJ2-1, with D unresolved. This CDR3 is 12 amino acids long. Deletions cut 4 bases from V and 2 bases from J, with 3 bases between. Germline V gives CDR1 SEHNR, CDR2 FQNEAQ (reference sequence). The CDR3 here is CASSSTYNEQFF. For the CDR3, the DNA is TGTGCCAGCAGCTCCACCTACAATGAGCAGTTCTTC.

V gene TRBV5-1 combines with J gene TRBJ1-1; D not certain. The CDR3 extends over 14 amino acids. Germline loops: CDR1 SGHRS, CDR2 YFSETQ. V lost 2 bases and J 1 base, leaving 9 bases between the germline ends. The CDR3 region has the DNA TGCGCCAGCAGCTTCCAGACGGGGAACACTGAAGCTTTCTTT. Translation gives CASSFQTGNTEAFF.

This rearrangement joins TRBV7-3 to TRBJ2-7; D gene uncertain. CDR1 SGHTA and CDR2 FQGTGA come from the germline V gene. The ends were cut back, 8 bases at V and 12 bases at J, with 11 bases in the middle. The length of the CDR3 is 9 residues. The CDR3 is CASLVKRYF. In DNA, the CDR3 is TGTGCCAGCTTGGTCAAGCGGTACTTC.

The rearrangement uses TRBV5-6 and TRBJ2-1; 10 positions match TRBD2. CDR3 length: 15 residues. J was trimmed by 8 bases and V by 4 bases; bases with no gene match: 9. Germline V gene sequence: CDR1 SGHDT, CDR2 YYEEEE. In nucleotides, the CDR3 is TGTGCCAGCAGCCACTCTAGCGGGAGATCCGATGAGCAGTTCTTC. Amino acids: CASSHSSGRSDEQFF.